This T cell receptor beta chain emerged from a study of blood T cell repertoires in COVID-19. At the level of the study: Donors in the United States, Italy and Spain gave samples during acute or convalescent COVID-19. Nucleic acid was either cDNA or gDNA, and it came from T cells, B-cell-depleted T cells, or PBMCs.

Per the original data handling: Estimation of nucleated cell counts was performed using reference gene primer amplification. Clones were read by immunoSEQ multiplex PCR, and TCRdb kept only the in-frame ones, dropping some. V and J calls and clone size follow that table, whereas D and trimming were derived from the DNA. The table shows 200,000 to 300,000 clones, with roughly 80% occurring only once. Germline CDR1 and CDR2: MDHEN and SYDVKM. The CDR3 has 15 residues. V gave up 4 bases and J gave up 6 bases; unmatched junction bases: 8. The TCR comes from a woman aged 70-85 years with acute or convalescent COVID-19. The sample was peripheral blood. The V and J genes are TRBV28 and TRBJ2-1; 8 nucleotides match TRBD1. This chain's CDR3 is CASSSSGGASNEQFF. CDR3 in DNA: TGTGCCAGCAGTTCCTCAGGGGGCGCGTCCAATGAGCAGTTCTTC.